This record looks at one T cell receptor beta chain sequence and its context. Its antigen remains unidentified. This sample is drawn from a study of cytomegalovirus exposure and HLA in healthy donors. Study-wide results and caveats: The records held CMV serostatus as the only immune exposure information. Whilst most TCR sequences proved rare, a subset of public TCRs occurred across many donors. Rates of TCR association differed by HLA locus in a later analysis, with DRB1 highest and HLA-C lowest.

Use of 60 Vbeta and 13 Jbeta primers characterized the PCR. Clones were sequenced by immunoSEQ multiplex PCR, and TCRdb holds only the in-frame ones, with some missing. This sample has 90,000 or so clones, with 75% to 80% found just once. The receptor was derived from a female donor in good health and CMV-seronegative. The sample comprised PBMCs.

The CDR3 DNA is TGCGCCAGCAGCTCAGGACAGGGCGGTGAAAAACTGTTTTTT. This translates into CASSSGQGGEKLFF. The chain uses TRBV5-1 and TRBJ1-4; 8 positions agree with TRBD1. This CDR3 region has 14 residues. CDR1 and CDR2 from the germline V gene are SGHRS and YFSETQ. Trimming cost V 3 bases and J 7 bases; bases outside gene matches: 5.